This entry lists 30 T cell receptor beta chains sequenced from one sample in a study of T cells after yellow fever vaccination. MiXCR, applied by TCRdb to the 5' RACE reads, yields one record per CDR3 protein. The sample gives tens of thousands of distinct CDR3 sequences, over 7.5% of which show up once; roughly two fifths is in the top ten. Sequenced material: CD8+ T cells sorted from PBMCs, taken on the day of the yellow fever booster vaccination. These receptor sequences come from a man aged 30 to 39 who received the YFV17D yellow fever vaccine.

The V gene is TRBV28, the J gene TRBJ2-7; unclear D gene. CDR3 size: 13 residues. V was shortened by 2 bases and J by 1 base, with 6 bases between the two germline ends. Germline V gene sequence: CDR1 MDHEN, CDR2 SYDVKM. The CDR3 nucleotides read TGTGCCAGCAGTTTAACAGAATCCTACGAGCAGTACTTC. It codes for CASSLTESYEQYF.

This clonotype was seen a few times. The rearrangement links TRBV21-1 to TRBJ2-2; the table's D call TRBD1 went unverified against the DNA. TRBV21-1 is deemed a pseudogene. This CDR3 spans 16 amino acids. Here the CDR3 reads CASSKVWDSPPGELFF. The CDR3 coding sequence is TGTGCCAGCAGCAAAGTGTGGGACAGTCCCCCCGGGGAGCTGTTTTTT.

This clonotype was seen at least ten times. The chain carries TRBV29-1 and TRBJ2-7; D is unclear. The germline gives CDR1 SQVTM, CDR2 ANQGSEA. CDR3 length: 12 amino acids. The V end lost 2 bases, the J end lost 1 base, and 6 bases lay between the germline ends. The CDR3 is CSVELQSYEQYF. CDR3 nucleotide sequence: TGCAGCGTTGAATTACAGTCCTACGAGCAGTACTTC.

This clonotype was observed many times. The CDR3 DNA is TGTGCCAGCAGCCAAGGACTAGCGGATAGCACAGATACGCAGTATTTT. It specifies CASSQGLADSTDTQYF. The rearrangement uses TRBV3-1 and TRBJ2-3, with 9 positions matching TRBD2. Trimming took 1 base from V and 0 from J; bases not matched to a gene: 2. CDR3 size: 16 residues. CDR1 LGHDT and CDR2 YNNKEL come from the germline V gene (reference sequence).

This clonotype was found a few times. The J gene is TRBJ2-3, the V gene TRBV5-1, with TRBD1 matching 7 bases. V lost 0 bases to trimming and J lost 0 bases; unmatched junction nucleotides: 1. The CDR3 spans 15 residues. In germline, CDR1 is SGHRS, CDR2 YFSETQ. The DNA of the CDR3 is TGCGCCAGCAGCTTGGGACAGGGTAGCACAGATACGCAGTATTTT. As protein: CASSLGQGSTDTQYF. The whole variable domain, remainder taken from reference TRBV5-1 and TRBJ2-3, is KAGVTQTPRYLIKTRGQQVTLSCSPISGHRSVSWYQQTPGQGLQFLFEYFSETQRNKGNFPGRFSGRQFSNSRSEMNVSTLELGDSALYLCASSLGQGSTDTQYFGPGTRLTVL.

V and J are TRBV28 and TRBJ1-5, with D hard to call. This CDR3 region has 15 residues. V was shortened by 2 bases and J by 5 bases, with 13 bases between the two germline ends. Germline V CDR1 and CDR2: MDHEN, SYDVKM. The CDR3 is CASSLEGSVYQPQHF. The CDR3 nucleotides are TGTGCCAGCAGTTTAGAGGGATCGGTCTATCAGCCCCAGCATTTT.

This clonotype was detected many times. This rearrangement joins TRBV11-2 to TRBJ2-1, with TRBD2 matching 9 bases. This CDR3 has 17 amino acids. The germline V gene has CDR1 SGHAT and CDR2 FQNNGV. Germline trimming cut 0 bases from V and 7 bases from J; bases unmatched to any gene: 10. The CDR3 bases are TGTGCCAGCAGCTTAGATCGCGGTAGCGGGAGTTGGAATGAGCAGTTCTTC. This sequence encodes CASSLDRGSGSWNEQFF.

This clonotype was recorded many times. J is TRBJ2-2 and V is TRBV24-1; D remains ambiguous. CDR3 length equals 14 residues. Germline-derived CDR1 and CDR2 are KGHDR and SFDVKD. The V and J ends lost 3 bases and 6 bases respectively, with 10 bases between them. Here the CDR3 reads CATSDHAGPGELFF. CDR3 bases: TGTGCCACCAGTGATCACGCTGGACCCGGGGAGCTGTTTTTT.

The sample holds a few counts of this clonotype. Here the CDR3 DNA reads TGTGCCAGCACTCTGACTAGCGGGAGCCTCGATGAGCAGTTCTTC. Protein product: CASTLTSGSLDEQFF. The V call is TRBV12-3 or TRBV12-4, the J call TRBJ2-1, with 12 bases lining up with TRBD2. This CDR3 has 15 residues. Trimming removed 7 bases from V and 8 bases from J; junction bases left unmatched: 9.

This clonotype occurred many times. The V and J genes are TRBV4-3 and TRBJ2-3; 7 nucleotides align to TRBD1. This CDR3 comprises 16 residues. Losses at the gene ends were 3 bases for V and 5 bases for J; bases not matched to a gene: 11. Germline-derived CDR1 and CDR2 are LGHNA and YSLEER. In DNA form, the CDR3 reads TGCGCCAGCAGCCAGGGCGAGACAGGGTCTAAAGATACGCAGTATTTT. It translates to CASSQGETGSKDTQYF.

The chain is built from TRBV6-2 or TRBV6-3 and TRBJ2-1; 13 bases are a match to TRBD2. The CDR3 sequence is 19 residues long. With V trimmed by 9 bases and J by 7 bases, 21 bases remained unmatched. Germline lookup yields CDR1 MNHEY and CDR2 SVGEGT. CDR3 residues: CASGNSGLAGSFAGNEQFF. The DNA for the CDR3 is TGTGCCAGTGGTAACTCGGGACTAGCGGGATCATTTGCGGGGAATGAGCAGTTCTTC.

This clonotype was observed a few times. The chain combines TRBV3-1 with TRBJ1-1; D not certain. Trimming removed 5 bases at V and 1 base at J, with 11 bases between. CDR3 length: 14 amino acids. CDR1 is LGHDT, CDR2 YNNKEL, per germline (reference sequence). DNA for the CDR3: TGTGCCAGCAGCTCTACGACCGAGAACACTGAAGCTTTCTTT. This translates into CASSSTTENTEAFF.

The V call is TRBV28, the J call TRBJ2-7; no firm D call. The length of the CDR3 is 12 residues. Germline V gene lookup returns CDR1 MDHEN and CDR2 SYDVKM. V was cut by 3 bases and J by 2 bases, with 5 bases left in between. The CDR3 region is CASSLWAYEQYF. The CDR3 DNA sequence: TGTGCCAGCAGTTTGTGGGCCTACGAGCAGTACTTC. Variable domain in full (rest from reference TRBV28 and TRBJ2-7): DVKVTQSSRYLVKRTGEKVFLECVQDMDHENMFWYRQDPGLGLRLIYFSYDVKMKEKGDIPEGYSVSREKKERFSLILESASTNQTSMYLCASSLWAYEQYFGPGTRLTVT.

The table lists this clonotype with a few counts. V usage is TRBV4-2 and J usage is TRBJ2-3; TRBD2 might be the D (5 bases). The CDR3 has 15 residues. V lost 4 bases and J lost 2, with 13 bases in between. The V gene's germline CDR1 is LGHNA and CDR2 YNFKEQ. The CDR3 reads CASSPSDYATDTQYF. The DNA of the CDR3 is TGTGCCAGCAGCCCCTCCGACTATGCCACAGATACGCAGTATTTT.

This clonotype was observed many times. CDR3 sequence: CASSARGSTPQNTQYF. The DNA for the CDR3 is TGTGCCAGCAGTGCCCGCGGAAGCACCCCACAGAATACGCAGTATTTT. V usage is TRBV12-3 or TRBV12-4 and J usage is TRBJ2-3, with no clear D. With 5 bases removed from V and 7 bases from J, the gap between germline ends came to 22 bases. The CDR3 has 16 amino acids.

The V gene is TRBV9, the J gene TRBJ2-2, with D possibly TRBD2 on 6 matching bases. This CDR3 comprises 13 residues. The ends were cut back, 9 bases at V and 1 base at J, with 10 bases in the middle. Germline V lookup: CDR1 SGDLS, CDR2 YYNGEE. The CDR3 DNA follows: TGTGCCACCAGTAGCGGGAACACCGGGGAGCTGTTTTTT. Translation gives CATSSGNTGELFF.

This clonotype was counted only a few times. V usage is TRBV30 and J usage is TRBJ2-3; D unclear. Trimming pared 4 bases from V and 5 bases from J, leaving 16 bases between. The CDR3 extends over 14 amino acids. Germline CDR1 and CDR2: GTSNPN and SVGIG (reference sequence). The CDR3 region has the DNA TGTGCCTGGACCTCACACTGGGCGCAAGATACGCAGTATTTT. Translation gives CAWTSHWAQDTQYF.

The chain links TRBV29-1 to TRBJ2-7, with TRBD2 matching over 8 bases. V lost 5 bases to trimming and J lost 2 bases; unmatched junction nucleotides: 8. The germline CDR1 and CDR2 sequences are SQVTM and ANQGSEA. This CDR3 is 14 amino acids long. The CDR3 DNA sequence: TGCAGCGTTCTATTAACTAGCGGAACCTACGAGCAGTACTTC. This codes for CSVLLTSGTYEQYF.

This clonotype was observed a handful of times. This sequence joins TRBV12-3 or TRBV12-4 and TRBJ2-7; possibly TRBD1 or TRBD2 for D (6 bases each). The CDR3 extends over 12 amino acids. V lost 8 bases to trimming and J lost 5 bases, with 13 bases between them. As DNA, the CDR3 is TGTGCCAGCGGCGAGGGGGGCCACGAGCAGTACTTC. The encoded protein is CASGEGGHEQYF.

The genes are TRBV11-2 and TRBJ2-1; the match to TRBD1 covers 8 bases. The CDR3 consists of 14 residues. V trimming: 4 bases; J trimming: 9 bases; junction bases outside the gene matches: 8. CDR1 is SGHAT, CDR2 FQNNGV, per germline. The CDR3 sequence: CASSSGTGHPEQFF. Written as DNA, the CDR3 is TGTGCCAGCAGCTCAGGGACAGGCCATCCTGAGCAGTTCTTC.

The sample holds many counts of this clonotype. The rearrangement uses TRBV28 and TRBJ2-7, with a tentative D call TRBD1 (6 bases). CDR1 and CDR2 from the germline V gene are MDHEN and SYDVKM. The germline V and J ends were trimmed by 5 bases and 2 bases, with 10 bases remaining between them. This CDR3 has 13 amino acids. The DNA of the CDR3 is TGTGCCAGCAGTGAGGGGGAAACCTACGAGCAGTACTTC. Its translation: CASSEGETYEQYF.

This chain joins TRBV5-1 and TRBJ2-1, with 11 nucleotides matching TRBD2. The CDR3 covers 17 residues. Germline lookup yields CDR1 SGHRS and CDR2 YFSETQ. The V segment lost 2 bases and the J segment 4 bases; nucleotides outside the gene matches: 8. CDR3 sequence reads: CASSLSYLAGGYNEQFF. In DNA, the CDR3 is TGCGCCAGCAGCTTAAGCTACCTAGCGGGAGGTTACAATGAGCAGTTCTTC. Filled out from reference TRBV5-1 and TRBJ2-1, the complete variable domain reads KAGVTQTPRYLIKTRGQQVTLSCSPISGHRSVSWYQQTPGQGLQFLFEYFSETQRNKGNFPGRFSGRQFSNSRSEMNVSTLELGDSALYLCASSLSYLAGGYNEQFFGPGTRLTVL.

This clonotype came up many times. The gene calls are TRBV6-5 and TRBJ2-7; 7 bases are a match to TRBD2. The trim removed 0 bases at V and 1 base at J, leaving 3 bases unmatched. CDR3 length equals 15 residues. The germline CDR1 and CDR2 sequences are MNHEY and SVGAGI. The CDR3 protein is CASSYSGGGSYEQYF. The CDR3 bases are TGTGCCAGCAGTTACTCTGGGGGGGGATCCTACGAGCAGTACTTC.

Ten or more counts support this clonotype. The chain joins TRBV14 to TRBJ1-1, with no clear D. The V and J ends lost 1 base and 4 bases respectively, with 4 bases between them. The germline V gene has CDR1 SGHDN and CDR2 FVKESK. The CDR3 consists of 12 residues. CDR3 protein: CASSQGGTEAFF. CDR3 DNA sequence: TGTGCCAGCAGCCAAGGGGGCACTGAAGCTTTCTTT. The complete variable domain, with remaining parts taken from reference TRBV14 and TRBJ1-1, reads EAGVTQFPSHSVIEKGQTVTLRCDPISGHDNLYWYRRVMGKEIKFLLHFVKESKQDESGMPNNRFLAERTGGTYSTLKVQPAELEDSGVYFCASSQGGTEAFFGQGTRLTVV.

In its sample, this clonotype was seen many times. The rearrangement uses TRBV4-3 and TRBJ2-1, with TRBD2 identical over 8 bases. Germline values: CDR1 LGHNA, CDR2 YSLEER. Trimming at V came to 0 bases and at J to 0 bases, leaving 4 bases not matched to a gene. The CDR3 is 17 residues long. The CDR3 nucleotides are TGCGCCAGCAGCCAAGAGAGGGGGACTAGCTCCTACAATGAGCAGTTCTTC. Translation: CASSQERGTSSYNEQFF.

The chain carries TRBV18 and TRBJ2-3; D possibly corresponds to TRBD2 (5 bases). The ends were cut back, 6 bases at V and 4 bases at J, with 11 bases in the middle. The CDR3 has 13 residues. The germline V gene has CDR1 KGHSH and CDR2 LQKENI. The DNA for the CDR3 is TGTGCCAGCTCGGTAGAGGGAGCAGATACGCAGTATTTT. Protein sequence: CASSVEGADTQYF.

Ten or more counts support this clonotype. This chain joins TRBV10-3 and TRBJ2-7; tentatively, D is TRBD1 (5 bases). The germline V and J ends were trimmed by 2 bases and 4 bases, with 12 bases remaining between them. The CDR3 is made up of 14 amino acids. CDR1 is ENHRY and CDR2 is SYGVKD in the germline V gene. The CDR3 sequence is CAISETQGFYEQYF. CDR3 nucleotide sequence: TGTGCCATCAGTGAGACCCAGGGATTTTACGAGCAGTACTTC.

The gene calls are TRBV6-4 and TRBJ1-2; TRBD1 is a possible D gene (6 bases). Trimming stripped 6 bases from V and 4 bases from J, with 12 bases between. The CDR3 has 13 residues. CDR1 is MRHNA and CDR2 is SNTAGT in the germline V gene. This CDR3 is CASSESGAYGYTF. The CDR3 nucleotides read TGTGCCAGCAGCGAGTCGGGGGCCTATGGCTACACCTTC.

At least ten counts were recorded for this clonotype. This chain links TRBV5-1 with TRBJ2-1, with TRBD1 matching 10 bases. In germline, CDR1 is SGHRS, CDR2 YFSETQ. This CDR3 is 18 amino acids long. V trimming: 9 bases; J trimming: 2 bases; junction bases outside the gene matches: 17. DNA of the CDR3: TGCGCCACCCATTTGGACAGGGGGACTCCTCGTCCCTACAATGAGCAGTTCTTC. This translates into CATHLDRGTPRPYNEQFF.

This clonotype was picked up a small number of times. The rearrangement links TRBV29-1 to TRBJ2-1, with D perhaps TRBD2 (6 bases). Germline CDR1 and CDR2: SQVTM and ANQGSEA. V was clipped by 3 bases and J by 7 bases, with 13 bases between them. This CDR3 has 13 amino acids. The chain's CDR3 is CSVDPGETNEQFF. DNA for the CDR3: TGCAGCGTTGACCCGGGAGAGACAAATGAGCAGTTCTTC.